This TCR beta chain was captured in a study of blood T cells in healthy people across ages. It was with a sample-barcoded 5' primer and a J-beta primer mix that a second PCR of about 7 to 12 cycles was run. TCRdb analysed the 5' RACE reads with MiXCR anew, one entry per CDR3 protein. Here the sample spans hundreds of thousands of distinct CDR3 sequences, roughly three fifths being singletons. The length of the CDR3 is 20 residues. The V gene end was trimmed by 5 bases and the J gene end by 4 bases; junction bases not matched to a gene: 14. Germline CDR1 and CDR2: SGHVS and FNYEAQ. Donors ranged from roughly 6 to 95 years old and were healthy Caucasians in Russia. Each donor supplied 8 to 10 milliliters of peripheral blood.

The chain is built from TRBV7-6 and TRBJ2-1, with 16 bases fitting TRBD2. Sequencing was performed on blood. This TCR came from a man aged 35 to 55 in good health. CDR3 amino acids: CASSLQPGTSGRAMYNEQFF. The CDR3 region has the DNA TGTGCCAGCAGCCTGCAGCCCGGGACTAGCGGGAGGGCCATGTACAATGAGCAGTTCTTC.